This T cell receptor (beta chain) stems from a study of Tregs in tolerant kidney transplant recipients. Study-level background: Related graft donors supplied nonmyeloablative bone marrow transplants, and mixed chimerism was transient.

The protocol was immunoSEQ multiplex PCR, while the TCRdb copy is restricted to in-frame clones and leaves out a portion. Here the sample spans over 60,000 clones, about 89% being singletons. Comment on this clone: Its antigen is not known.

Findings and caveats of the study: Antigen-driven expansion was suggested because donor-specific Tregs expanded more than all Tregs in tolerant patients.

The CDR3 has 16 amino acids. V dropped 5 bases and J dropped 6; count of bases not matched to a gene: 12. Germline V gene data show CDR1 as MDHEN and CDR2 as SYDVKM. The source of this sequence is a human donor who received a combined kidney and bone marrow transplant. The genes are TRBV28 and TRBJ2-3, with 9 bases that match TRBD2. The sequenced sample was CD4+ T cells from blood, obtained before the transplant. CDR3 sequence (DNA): TGTGCCAGCAGTCTCCTTGGGCGGGAGGGACGGGATACGCAGTATTTT. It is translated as CASSLLGREGRDTQYF. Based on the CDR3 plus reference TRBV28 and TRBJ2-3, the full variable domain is DVKVTQSSRYLVKRTGEKVFLECVQDMDHENMFWYRQDPGLGLRLIYFSYDVKMKEKGDIPEGYSVSREKKERFSLILESASTNQTSMYLCASSLLGREGRDTQYFGPGTRLTVL.